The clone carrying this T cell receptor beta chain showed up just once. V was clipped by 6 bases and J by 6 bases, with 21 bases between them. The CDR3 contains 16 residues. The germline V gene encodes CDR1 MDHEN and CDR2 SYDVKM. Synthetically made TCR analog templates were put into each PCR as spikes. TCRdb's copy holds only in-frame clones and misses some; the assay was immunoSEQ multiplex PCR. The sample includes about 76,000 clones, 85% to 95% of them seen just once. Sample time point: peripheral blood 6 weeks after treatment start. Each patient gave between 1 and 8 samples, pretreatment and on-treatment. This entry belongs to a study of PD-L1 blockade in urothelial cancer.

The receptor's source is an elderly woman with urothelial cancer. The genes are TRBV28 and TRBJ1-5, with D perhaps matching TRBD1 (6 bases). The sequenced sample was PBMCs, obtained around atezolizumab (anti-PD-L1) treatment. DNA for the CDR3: TGTGCCAGCAGCCCCTGGCCAGGGGAAGGGGGTCAGCCCCAGCATTTT. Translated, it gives CASSPWPGEGGQPQHF.